The 14 T cell receptor beta chains presented below share a single source sample, sequenced in a study of blood T cell repertoires in COVID-19. TCRdb's copy holds only in-frame clones and misses some; the assay was immunoSEQ multiplex PCR. The sample shows some 100,000 clones, 85% to 90% of them seen only once. The sample consisted of peripheral blood. Receptors were obtained from a woman aged 70-85 years with acute or convalescent COVID-19.

CDR3 region: CASSPAGGPSWYGYTF. CDR3 sequence (DNA): TGTGCCAGCAGTCCCGCAGGGGGCCCTTCTTGGTATGGCTACACCTTC. V gene TRBV6-2 or TRBV6-3 combines with J gene TRBJ1-2, with 8 bases aligning to TRBD1. Losses at the gene ends were 5 bases for V and 5 bases for J; bases not matched to a gene: 13. The germline V gene encodes CDR1 MNHEY and CDR2 SVGEGT. The CDR3 covers 16 residues.

The J gene is TRBJ2-7, the V gene TRBV30; D unresolved. Trimming shortened V by 3 bases and J by 2 bases, and 5 bases separated the two germline ends. The CDR3 is made up of 11 amino acids. In germline, CDR1 is GTSNPN, CDR2 SVGIG (reference sequence). CDR3 region: CAWSHTYEQYF. DNA for the CDR3: TGTGCCTGGAGCCACACCTACGAGCAGTACTTC.

This chain uses TRBV18 with TRBJ1-1, with D unresolved. This CDR3 contains 17 residues. The germline CDR1 and CDR2 sequences are KGHSH and LQKENI. With 1 base removed from V and 5 bases from J, the gap between germline ends came to 20 bases. The CDR3 DNA reads as TGTGCCAGCTCACCACAGGGCGGACTTGGTATGGTTACTGAAGCTTTCTTT. It is translated as CASSPQGGLGMVTEAFF.

The chain uses TRBV15 and TRBJ2-6, with D tentatively TRBD1 (7 bases). V gave up 7 bases and J gave up 2 bases, with 18 bases separating them. This CDR3 contains 17 residues. Germline V CDR1 and CDR2: LNHNV, YYDKDF (reference sequence). CDR3 sequence: CATTPSQGGTGANVLTF. In DNA form, the CDR3 reads TGTGCCACCACCCCTTCCCAGGGGGGAACTGGGGCCAACGTCCTGACTTTC.

J is TRBJ1-3 and V is TRBV21-1. TRBV21-1 is reported as a pseudogene. CDR3 length: 16 amino acids. The chain's CDR3 is CASSKARENTGNTIYF. For the CDR3, the DNA is TGTGCCAGCAGCAAAGCGCGGGAAAATACTGGAAACACCATATATTTT.

The V call is TRBV25-1, the J call TRBJ1-2; possible D gene TRBD1, 6 bases. The CDR3 extends over 11 amino acids. Germline V lookup: CDR1 MGHDK, CDR2 SYGVNS. V was clipped by 6 bases and J by 6 bases, with 8 bases between them. CDR3 in DNA: TGTGCCAGCAGGGCAGGGGATGGCTACACCTTC. This encodes CASRAGDGYTF.

V is TRBV5-1 and J is TRBJ2-4; TRBD1 agrees at 7 bases. The CDR3 has 14 amino acids. V lost 4 bases to trimming and J lost 5 bases; unmatched junction nucleotides: 6. The V gene's germline CDR1 is SGHRS and CDR2 YFSETQ. The CDR3 DNA reads as TGCGCCAGCAGCACAGGGGTTTGGGAAAACATTCAGTACTTC. Translated: CASSTGVWENIQYF.

The rearrangement links TRBV2 to TRBJ2-1; D possibly corresponds to TRBD2 (5 bases). Germline V gene lookup returns CDR1 SNHLY and CDR2 FYNNEI. The V gene lost 4 bases and the J gene lost 2 bases, with 18 bases spanning the gap. This CDR3 spans 17 amino acids. In nucleotides, the CDR3 is TGTGCCAGCAGTGGGCAGCCTGGGAGAACGACCTACAATGAGCAGTTCTTC. This gives the protein CASSGQPGRTTYNEQFF.

This chain joins TRBV28 and TRBJ1-2, with D possibly matching TRBD1 (6 bases). Germline values: CDR1 MDHEN, CDR2 SYDVKM. This CDR3 contains 18 residues. V was pared by 2 bases and J by 4 bases, with 23 bases between. Written as DNA, the CDR3 is TGTGCCAGCAGTTTACCCACGCTCGCAGGGGAACCACCCTATGGCTACACCTTC. Its protein is CASSLPTLAGEPPYGYTF.

The chain combines TRBV19 with TRBJ1-4; D not certain. CDR3 length: 13 residues. CDR1 LNHDA and CDR2 SQIVND come from the germline V gene (reference sequence). With 3 bases removed from V and 10 bases from J, the gap between germline ends came to 12 bases. The CDR3 loop is CASSITREGKLFF. The CDR3 bases are TGTGCCAGTAGTATCACAAGAGAGGGAAAACTGTTTTTT.

V and J are TRBV10-1 and TRBJ2-3; D not resolved. There are 13 residues in the CDR3. Germline assignment: CDR1 WNHNN and CDR2 SYGVQD (reference sequence). Deletions cut 3 bases from V and 2 bases from J, with 6 bases between. The CDR3 here is CASSDPSTDTQYF. For the CDR3, the DNA is TGCGCCAGCAGTGACCCTTCCACAGATACGCAGTATTTT.

In DNA, the CDR3 is TGCGCCAGCAGCTTGGCGGGGACTAACTATGGCTACACCTTC. Protein sequence: CASSLAGTNYGYTF. The chain recombines TRBV5-1 with TRBJ1-2; D is unclear. This CDR3 has 14 residues. The V and J ends lost 0 bases and 0 bases respectively, with 6 bases between them. Germline CDR1 SGHRS, CDR2 YFSETQ.

The chain couples TRBV6-1 to TRBJ1-1; possible D gene TRBD1, 6 bases. The germline V gene encodes CDR1 MNHNS and CDR2 SASEGT. V shed 2 bases and J shed 3 bases, with 19 bases lying between them. CDR3 length: 17 amino acids. This chain's CDR3 is CASSESRGGRRYTEAFF. The CDR3, as DNA: TGTGCCAGCAGTGAAAGTAGAGGGGGACGGCGTTACACTGAAGCTTTCTTT.

The genes are TRBV27 and TRBJ1-2; TRBD1 matches at 7 bases. J gave up 3 bases and V 6 bases, and 7 bases lay outside the gene matches. The CDR3 is 14 amino acids. Per germline, CDR1 MNHEY and CDR2 SMNVEV (reference sequence). The CDR3 loop reads CASSSTGLDYGYTF. The CDR3 region has the DNA TGTGCCAGCAGCTCGACAGGGCTCGACTATGGCTACACCTTC.